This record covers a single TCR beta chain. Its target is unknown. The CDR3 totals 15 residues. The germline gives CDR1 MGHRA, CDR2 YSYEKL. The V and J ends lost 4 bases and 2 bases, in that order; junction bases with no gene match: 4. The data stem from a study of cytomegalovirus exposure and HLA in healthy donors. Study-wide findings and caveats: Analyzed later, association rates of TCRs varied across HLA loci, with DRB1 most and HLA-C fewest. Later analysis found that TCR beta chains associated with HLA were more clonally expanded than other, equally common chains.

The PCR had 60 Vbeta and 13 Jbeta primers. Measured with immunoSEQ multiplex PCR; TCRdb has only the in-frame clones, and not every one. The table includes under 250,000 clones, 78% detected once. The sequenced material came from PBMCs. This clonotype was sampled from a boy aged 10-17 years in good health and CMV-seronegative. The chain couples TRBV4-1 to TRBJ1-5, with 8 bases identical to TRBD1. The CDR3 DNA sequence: TGCGCCAGCAGCCGACGGACAGGGCGCAATCAGCCCCAGCATTTT. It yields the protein CASSRRTGRNQPQHF.